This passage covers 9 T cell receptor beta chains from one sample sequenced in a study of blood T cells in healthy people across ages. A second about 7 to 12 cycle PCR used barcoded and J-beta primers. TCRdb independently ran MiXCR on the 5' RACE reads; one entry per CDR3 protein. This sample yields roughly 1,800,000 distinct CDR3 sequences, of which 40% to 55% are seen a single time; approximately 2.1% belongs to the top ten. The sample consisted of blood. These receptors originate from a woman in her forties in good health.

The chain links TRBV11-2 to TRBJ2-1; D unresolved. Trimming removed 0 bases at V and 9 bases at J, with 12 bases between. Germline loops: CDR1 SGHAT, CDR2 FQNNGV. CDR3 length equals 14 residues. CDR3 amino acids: CASSLEPPILEQFF. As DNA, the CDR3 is TGTGCCAGCAGCTTAGAACCCCCCATCCTTGAGCAGTTCTTC.

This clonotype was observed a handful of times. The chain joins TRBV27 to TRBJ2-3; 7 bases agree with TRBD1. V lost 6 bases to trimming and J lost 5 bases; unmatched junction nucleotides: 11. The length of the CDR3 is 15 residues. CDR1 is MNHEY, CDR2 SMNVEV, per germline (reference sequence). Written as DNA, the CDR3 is TGTGCCAGCAGCTCAGAGGGACAGAGGGGAGATACGCAGTATTTT. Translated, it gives CASSSEGQRGDTQYF.

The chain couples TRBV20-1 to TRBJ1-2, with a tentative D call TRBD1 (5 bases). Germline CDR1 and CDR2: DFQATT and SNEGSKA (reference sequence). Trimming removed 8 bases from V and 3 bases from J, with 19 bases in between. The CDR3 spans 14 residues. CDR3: CSTIKIDRDYGYTF. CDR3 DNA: TGCAGTACCATTAAGATTGACAGAGACTATGGCTACACCTTC.

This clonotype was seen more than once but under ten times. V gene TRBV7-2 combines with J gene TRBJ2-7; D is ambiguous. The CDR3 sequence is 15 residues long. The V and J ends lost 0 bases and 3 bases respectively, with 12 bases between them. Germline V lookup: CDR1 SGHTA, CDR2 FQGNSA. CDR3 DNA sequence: TGTGCCAGCAGCTTAGCGCCACAGCGCGGCTACGAGCAGTACTTC. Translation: CASSLAPQRGYEQYF.

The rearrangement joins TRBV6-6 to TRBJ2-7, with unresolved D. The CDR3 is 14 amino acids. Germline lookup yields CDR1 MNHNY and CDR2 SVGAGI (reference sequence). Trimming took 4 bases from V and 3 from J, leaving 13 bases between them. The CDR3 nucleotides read TGTGCCAGCAGTTGGGGAACGGCGCACTACGAGCAGTACTTC. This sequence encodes CASSWGTAHYEQYF.

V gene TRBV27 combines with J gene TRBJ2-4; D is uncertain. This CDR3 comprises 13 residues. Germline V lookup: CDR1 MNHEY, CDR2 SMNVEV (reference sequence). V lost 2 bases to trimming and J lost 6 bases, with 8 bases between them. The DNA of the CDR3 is TGTGCCAGCAGTTTAGGCCACACAAACATTCAGTACTTC. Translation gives CASSLGHTNIQYF.

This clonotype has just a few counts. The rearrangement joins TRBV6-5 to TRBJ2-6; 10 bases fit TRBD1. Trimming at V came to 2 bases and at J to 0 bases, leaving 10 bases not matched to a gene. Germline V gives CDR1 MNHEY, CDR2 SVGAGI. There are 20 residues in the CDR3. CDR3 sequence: CASSYPGTGQGNSGANVLTF. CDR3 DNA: TGTGCCAGCAGTTACCCCGGCACGGGACAGGGGAACTCTGGGGCCAACGTCCTGACTTTC.

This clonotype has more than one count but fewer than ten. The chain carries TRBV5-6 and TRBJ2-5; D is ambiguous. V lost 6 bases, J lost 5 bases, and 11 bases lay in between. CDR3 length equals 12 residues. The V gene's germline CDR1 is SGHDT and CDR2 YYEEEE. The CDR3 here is CASKGMKETQYF. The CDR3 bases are TGTGCCAGCAAGGGAATGAAGGAGACCCAGTACTTC.

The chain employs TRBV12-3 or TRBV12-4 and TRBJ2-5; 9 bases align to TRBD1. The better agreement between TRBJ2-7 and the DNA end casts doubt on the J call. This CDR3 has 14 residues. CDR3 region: CASRRDRALLEQYF. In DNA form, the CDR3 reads TGTGCCAGCCGCCGGGACAGGGCCCTTCTCGAGCAGTACTTC.